This T cell receptor (beta chain) was sequenced in a study of T cells after yellow fever vaccination. Study information: Fractions containing few cells were prepared with SMART-Seq v4 Ultra Low Input. Whole-study findings and limits: High-abundance clonotypes from the bulk population could contaminate FACS-sorted repertoires. Re-detected after boosting: most primary clones, more than 95% of CD4 and 88% of CD8. Faster peaking, at day 5 versus 15, marked a secondary response that was weaker.

The CDR3 has 14 amino acids. The germline V gene has CDR1 MNHEY and CDR2 SVGEGT. Germline trimming cut 7 bases from V and 9 bases from J; bases unmatched to any gene: 8. With respect to this clonotype: Its antigen remains unidentified.

MiXCR, run by TCRdb on the 5' RACE reads, gives a single entry per CDR3 protein. The sample yields some 110,000 distinct CDR3 sequences, roughly 8.9% seen once. The chain carries TRBV6-2 or TRBV6-3 and TRBJ2-1; 11 bases line up with TRBD2. The material sequenced was CD8+ T cells sorted from PBMCs, taken 45 days after the yellow fever booster vaccination. The sequence was collected from a man aged 25 to 45 who received the YFV17D yellow fever vaccine. The CDR3 spells CASTPSGRPFEQFF. CDR3 sequence (DNA): TGTGCCAGCACCCCTAGCGGGAGGCCTTTTGAGCAGTTCTTC.